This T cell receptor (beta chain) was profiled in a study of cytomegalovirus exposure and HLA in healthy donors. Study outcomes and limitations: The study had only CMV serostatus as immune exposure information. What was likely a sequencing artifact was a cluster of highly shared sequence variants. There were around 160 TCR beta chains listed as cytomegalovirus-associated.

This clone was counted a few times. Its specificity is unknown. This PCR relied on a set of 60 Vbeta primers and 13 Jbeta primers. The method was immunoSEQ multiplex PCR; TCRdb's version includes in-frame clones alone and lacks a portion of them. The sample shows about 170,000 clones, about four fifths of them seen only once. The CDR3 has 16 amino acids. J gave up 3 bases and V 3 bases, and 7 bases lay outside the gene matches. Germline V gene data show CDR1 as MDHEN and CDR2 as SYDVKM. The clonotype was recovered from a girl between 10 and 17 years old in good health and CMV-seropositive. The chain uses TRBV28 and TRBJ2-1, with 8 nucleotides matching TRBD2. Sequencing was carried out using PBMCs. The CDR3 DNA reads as TGTGCCAGCAGTTTTTTCGGGAGGGCAAACTACAATGAGCAGTTCTTC. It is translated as CASSFFGRANYNEQFF. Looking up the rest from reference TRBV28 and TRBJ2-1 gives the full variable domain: DVKVTQSSRYLVKRTGEKVFLECVQDMDHENMFWYRQDPGLGLRLIYFSYDVKMKEKGDIPEGYSVSREKKERFSLILESASTNQTSMYLCASSFFGRANYNEQFFGPGTRLTVL.